This T cell receptor (beta chain) was captured in a study of graft-versus-host responses after intestinal transplantation. In the study overall: Transplants were multivisceral, liver-intestinal, or isolated intestinal.

As for this clone: Its antigen is unidentified.

The repertoire was sequenced with immunoSEQ multiplex PCR; TCRdb's copy has only in-frame clones and lacks some. The repertoire has tens of thousands of clones, about nine tenths of them found once; the top ten carry about 8%. The germline V gene has CDR1 MRHNA and CDR2 SNTAGT. The CDR3 contains 16 residues. Trimming cost V 0 bases and J 2 bases; bases outside gene matches: 4. Study-level findings and limits: There were GvH clones found in recipient marrow, and some of them appeared first in ileum or blood. Within the allografts of patients who had graft-donor T cell macrochimerism, graft-versus-host to host-versus-graft clonal ratios were high.

Sequenced material: unstimulated CD8+ T cells sorted from spleen or lymph node cells, taken before transplant. The sequence derives from a human donor who was the organ donor for an intestinal transplant. The chain joins TRBV6-4 to TRBJ2-3; 8 nucleotides align to TRBD2. The CDR3 loop reads CASSDSQTSDTDTQYF. In DNA form, the CDR3 reads TGTGCCAGCAGTGACTCACAGACTAGCGACACAGATACGCAGTATTTT.